The entry below gives a single T cell receptor (beta chain) sequence along with its context. Produced via immunoSEQ multiplex PCR; TCRdb's table is partial and in-frame only. This table has roughly 76,000 clones, about nine tenths appearing once. The CDR3 is made up of 13 amino acids. J lost 15 bases, V lost 4 bases, and 13 bases had no gene match. The germline CDR1 and CDR2 sequences are SQVTM and ANQGSEA. This sample is drawn from a study of T cell changes during pregnancy in multiple sclerosis. Sequences were derived from CD4+ T cells from peripheral blood mononuclear cells, sampled after pregnancy. The sequence was obtained from a female donor with multiple sclerosis, enrolled in a pregnancy study. V is TRBV29-1 and J is TRBJ2-1, with 9 bases lining up with TRBD1. In DNA form, the CDR3 reads TGCAGCGTTGTTCCCCCTCACAGGGGGCATGGGTTCTTC. Translated, it gives CSVVPPHRGHGFF.